This T cell receptor beta chain originates from a study of vaccination and CD4 T cells after COVID-19. Study context: Spike peptides, overlapping and drawn from SARS-CoV-2, HCoV-NL63, HCoV-OC43 and HCoV-229E, were used to stimulate cells.

Treatment specified: approximately 9-day PBMC culture with coronavirus spike peptide pools or control peptides (ViraFEST assay). Convalescent patients tested SARS-CoV-2 PCR positive from March to December 2020, before Alpha, Beta and Delta emerged. This clonotype was counted between two and nine times. Its antigen is unknown. With the Oncomine TCR Beta short-read assay, DNA from cultured CD4+ T cells was sequenced. From the PCR reads, TCRdb called clonotypes with MiXCR, one entry per CDR3 protein. Among roughly 16,000 distinct CDR3 sequences listed, 30% to 40% were seen once. The CDR3 totals 17 residues. The germline gives CDR1 SGHTA, CDR2 FQGNSA. Trimming shortened V by 1 base and J by 8 bases, and 20 bases separated the two germline ends. General study points: SARS-CoV-2-reactive clonotype medians increased from about 22 to 38, not significantly.

The V gene is TRBV7-2, the J gene TRBJ1-4; maybe TRBD1 (6 bases). This sequence was found in a human donor with COVID-19. The sample consisted of cultured CD4+ T cells from blood. This CDR3 is CASSLGLLPTGGEKLFF. In DNA form, the CDR3 reads TGTGCCAGCAGCTTAGGCCTTCTCCCGACAGGAGGGGAAAAACTGTTTTTT.